One sample yielded the 21 T cell receptor beta chains listed below, sequenced in a study of T cells in Graves' hyperthyroidism and ophthalmopathy. Template material for amplifying TCR beta CDR3 regions consisted of RNA transcripts. The TCR CDR3 was amplified in a first-round RT-PCR using the HTBI primer set. TCRdb analysed the multiplex PCR reads with MiXCR anew, one entry per CDR3 protein. The data show 690,000 or so distinct CDR3 sequences, over 15% seen once. Material for sequencing was blood. Receptor source: a woman between 45 and 60 years old with Graves' hyperthyroidism that later progressed to Graves' ophthalmopathy.

This clonotype occurred many times. The rearrangement links TRBV11-3 to TRBJ2-3, with TRBD2 identical over 8 bases. Germline CDR1 is SGHNT and CDR2 is YENEEA. V trimming: 5 bases; J trimming: 2 bases; junction bases outside the gene matches: 6. The CDR3 runs to 15 residues. The DNA for the CDR3 is TGTGCCAGCAGCGGGACGGGGGGGGACACAGATACGCAGTATTTT. This sequence encodes CASSGTGGDTDTQYF.

CDR3 nucleotides: TGTGCCAGCAGTGAAGCGGTCGCCGGGGTGGCAAATGAGCAGTTCTTC. It yields the protein CASSEAVAGVANEQFF. V and J are TRBV2 and TRBJ2-1; maybe TRBD2 (5 bases). Germline lookup yields CDR1 SNHLY and CDR2 FYNNEI. V lost 0 bases to trimming and J lost 7 bases, with 16 bases between them. CDR3 length: 16 amino acids.

On this clonotype itself: The junction departs from the called germline gene at one end, perhaps through a read error. The chain is built from TRBV12-3 or TRBV12-4 and TRBJ1-1, with a possible D match to TRBD1 (5 bases). There are 12 residues in the CDR3. The chain's CDR3 is CASSLGHLEALF. CDR3 DNA sequence: TGCGCCAGCAGTTTGGGGCACCTTGAAGCTCTCTTT.

Notes on this clonotype: A much larger clone lies one base from this, so it may be a read error. The gene calls are TRBV2 and TRBJ1-1, with D tentatively TRBD1 (5 bases). V was pared by 4 bases and J by 5 bases, with 17 bases between. The CDR3 extends over 15 amino acids. The germline V gene has CDR1 SNHLY and CDR2 FYNNEI. The CDR3 coding sequence is TGTGCCAGCAGTGTGGGGCCTGGCCTGATTACTGAAGCTTTCTTT. Protein: CASSVGPGLITEAFF.

This clonotype was observed a handful of times. The chain combines TRBV20-1 with TRBJ2-4; D call uncertain. Trimming took off 5 bases at V and 3 bases at J, with 17 bases between the two ends. The CDR3 extends over 15 amino acids. Germline V lookup: CDR1 DFQATT, CDR2 SNEGSKA (reference sequence). The CDR3 reads CSAPSARLGKNIQYF. CDR3 DNA: TGCAGTGCTCCCTCCGCTCGGTTGGGCAAAAACATTCAGTACTTC.

The V gene is TRBV24-1, the J gene TRBJ2-2; weak D call: TRBD1 (5 bases). The CDR3 is 18 amino acids. Trimming removed 3 bases at V and 5 bases at J, with 21 bases between. The germline gives CDR1 KGHDR, CDR2 SFDVKD. The CDR3, as DNA: TGTGCCACCAGTGATCCCAGACCCGACAGCCACGGGACCGGGGAGCTGTTTTTT. This codes for CATSDPRPDSHGTGELFF.

This clonotype has at least ten counts. V and J are TRBV5-1 and TRBJ2-1; possibly TRBD1 for D (5 bases). Germline values: CDR1 SGHRS, CDR2 YFSETQ. This CDR3 spans 14 amino acids. Between the trimmed V and J ends, which lost 0 bases and 6 bases, there was a span of 10 bases. CDR3 nucleotide sequence: TGCGCCAGCAGCTTGGAGGCAGGGATCAATGAGCAGTTCTTC. Its translation is CASSLEAGINEQFF.

Of note for this clonotype: This could be a read error, since a much larger clone is one nucleotide away. CDR3 DNA sequence: TGTGCCAGCGGCCAAAGCGCGGGGGCGGCAGATACGCAGTATTTT. Its translation: CASGQSAGAADTQYF. The V gene is TRBV3-1, the J gene TRBJ2-3, with D possibly being TRBD2 (7 bases). Germline loops: CDR1 LGHDT, CDR2 YNNKEL (reference sequence). The CDR3 loop spans 15 amino acids.

This clonotype has only a few counts. This rearrangement joins TRBV3-1 to TRBJ2-4, with TRBD1 matching over 10 bases. This CDR3 is 16 amino acids long. Germline lookup yields CDR1 LGHDT and CDR2 YNNKEL (reference sequence). Unmatched junction bases numbered 9, after V lost 2 bases and J lost 8 bases. DNA for the CDR3: TGTGCCAGCAGCCAATACGGAAGGACAGGGGGAGACATTCAGTACTTC. This gives the protein CASSQYGRTGGDIQYF. Complete variable domain (other parts from reference TRBV3-1 and TRBJ2-4): DTAVSQTPKYLVTQMGNDKSIKCEQNLGHDTMYWYKQDSKKFLKIMFSYNNKELIINETVPNRFSPKSPDKAHLNLHINSLELGDSAVYFCASSQYGRTGGDIQYFGAGTRLSVL.

The J gene is TRBJ2-1, the V gene TRBV6-5; the D is unclear. The V gene lost 2 bases and the J gene lost 8 bases, with 13 bases spanning the gap. This CDR3 has 14 amino acids. CDR1 is MNHEY and CDR2 is SVGAGI in the germline V gene. The CDR3 is CASSYEAVLDEQFF. DNA for the CDR3: TGTGCCAGCAGTTACGAGGCGGTATTAGATGAGCAGTTCTTC.

This chain uses TRBV3-1 with TRBJ2-2, with D unclear. V was clipped by 0 bases and J by 1 base, with 9 bases between them. Germline CDR1 reads LGHDT; CDR2 reads YNNKEL (reference sequence). The CDR3 loop spans 16 amino acids. The CDR3 nucleotides read TGTGCCAGCAGCCAAGATGAGACGGTGAACACCGGGGAGCTGTTTTTT. Protein product: CASSQDETVNTGELFF.

The V call is TRBV6-1, the J call TRBJ1-2; D call uncertain. This CDR3 has 15 amino acids. V was pared by 1 base and J by 2 bases, with 11 bases between. Germline values: CDR1 MNHNS, CDR2 SASEGT. The DNA of the CDR3 is TGTGCCAGCAGTGAAGGTTACAGCAGGAACTATGGCTACACCTTC. It encodes CASSEGYSRNYGYTF.

The rearrangement joins TRBV5-6 to TRBJ1-5; D gene unclear. V dropped 7 bases and J dropped 1 base, with 18 bases sitting between them. CDR3 size: 16 residues. The germline gives CDR1 SGHDT, CDR2 YYEEEE. CDR3 loop: CASSGRTMRSNQPQHF. CDR3 DNA sequence: TGTGCCAGCTCCGGACGGACGATGAGAAGCAATCAGCCCCAGCATTTT.

This clonotype was picked up a small number of times. The chain has TRBV4-1 and TRBJ2-6; D perhaps matches TRBD2 (6 bases). The V end was cut by 6 bases, the J end by 0 bases, with 12 bases between. The CDR3 is made up of 16 amino acids. The germline CDR1 and CDR2 sequences are MGHRA and YSYEKL. This chain's CDR3 is CASRGTFVSGANVLTF. CDR3 nucleotides: TGCGCCAGCAGAGGGACTTTCGTCTCTGGGGCCAACGTCCTGACTTTC.

This clonotype has a count of ten or more. This chain joins TRBV20-1 and TRBJ2-3; 12 positions agree with TRBD2. V lost 3 bases, J lost 2 bases, and 6 bases stayed unmatched. Germline CDR1 reads DFQATT; CDR2 reads SNEGSKA (reference sequence). CDR3 length: 16 amino acids. The CDR3 loop reads CSASRGLAGHTDTQYF. The CDR3 coding sequence is TGCAGTGCTAGTCGCGGACTAGCGGGGCACACAGATACGCAGTATTTT.

This rearrangement joins TRBV10-1 to TRBJ1-5; a possible D gene is TRBD1 (5 bases). The CDR3 has 16 residues. Looked up from germline, CDR1 is WNHNN and CDR2 is SYGVQD (reference sequence). The ends were cut back, 6 bases at V and 5 bases at J, with 20 bases in the middle. The CDR3 DNA reads as TGCGCCAGCAGCACCCTTGGGGGGAGAATCGATCAGCCCCAGCATTTT. Protein sequence: CASSTLGGRIDQPQHF.

V usage is TRBV27 and J usage is TRBJ1-5, with 8 positions matching TRBD1. Germline V gives CDR1 MNHEY, CDR2 SMNVEV (reference sequence). The J segment lost 9 bases and the V segment lost 3 bases, leaving 7 bases of the junction unmatched. The CDR3 sequence is 14 residues long. The CDR3: CASSFGQGVRPQHF. The CDR3, as DNA: TGTGCCAGCAGTTTCGGACAGGGTGTTAGGCCCCAGCATTTT.

The chain joins TRBV12-3 or TRBV12-4 to TRBJ2-2; 7 nucleotides agree with TRBD1. The J segment lost 5 bases and the V segment lost 5 bases, leaving 8 bases of the junction unmatched. The CDR3 loop spans 15 amino acids. As DNA, the CDR3 is TGTGCCAGCAGTCCCGCACCGACAGGGACCGGGGAGCTGTTTTTT. Encoded protein: CASSPAPTGTGELFF.

This rearrangement joins TRBV27 to TRBJ1-5; 9 positions agree with TRBD1. The V gene's germline CDR1 is MNHEY and CDR2 SMNVEV (reference sequence). V gave up 6 bases and J gave up 7 bases; unmatched junction bases: 1. The CDR3 contains 12 residues. The CDR3 reads CASSDRGQPQHF. The CDR3 bases are TGTGCCAGCAGCGACAGGGGGCAGCCCCAGCATTTT.

This sequence joins TRBV19 and TRBJ1-5; TRBD1 might be the D (6 bases). CDR3 length: 16 residues. V dropped 4 bases and J dropped 5 bases, with 18 bases sitting between them. Germline-derived CDR1 and CDR2 are LNHDA and SQIVND (reference sequence). The CDR3 is CASSKTGWGTYQPQHF. The DNA of the CDR3 is TGTGCCAGTAGTAAAACAGGGTGGGGAACGTATCAGCCCCAGCATTTT.

In DNA form, the CDR3 reads TGTGCCAGCAGCCCTCTTTTCCCGGGTGGAAGCACTGAAGCTTTCTTT. Its translation: CASSPLFPGGSTEAFF. This sequence joins TRBV14 and TRBJ1-1; no clear D gene. Trimming stripped 4 bases from V and 4 bases from J, with 19 bases between. The CDR3 has 16 amino acids. Germline CDR1 is SGHDN and CDR2 is FVKESK.